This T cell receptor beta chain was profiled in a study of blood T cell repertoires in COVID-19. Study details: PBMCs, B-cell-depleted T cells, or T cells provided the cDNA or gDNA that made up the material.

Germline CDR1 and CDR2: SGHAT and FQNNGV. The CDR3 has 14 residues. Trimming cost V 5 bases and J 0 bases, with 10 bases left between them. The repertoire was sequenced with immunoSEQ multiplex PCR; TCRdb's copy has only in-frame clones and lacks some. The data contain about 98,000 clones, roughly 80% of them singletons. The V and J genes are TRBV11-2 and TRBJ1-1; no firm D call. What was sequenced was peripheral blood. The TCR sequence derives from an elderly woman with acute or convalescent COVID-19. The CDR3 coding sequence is TGTGCCAGCAGCAAACGGGGTCTGAACACTGAAGCTTTCTTT. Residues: CASSKRGLNTEAFF.